This T cell receptor beta chain was sequenced for a study of T-cell reconstitution after alpha-beta-depleted transplantation in children. Study-wide results and caveats: Several hundred expanded graft clones reportedly were the source of alpha-beta T cells about two months after transplant.

V lost 3 bases and J 3 bases, leaving 18 bases between the germline ends. This CDR3 has 16 residues. Looked up from germline, CDR1 is MDHEN and CDR2 is SYDVKM. The TCRbeta library incorporated unique molecular identifiers. Each CDR3 protein gets one entry after TCRdb re-called the PCR reads with MiXCR. This repertoire shows 600,000 to 800,000 distinct CDR3 sequences, less than 15% found once; its top ten account for around 0.76%. This clonotype was counted many times. The antigen is not known. The receptor was derived from a girl aged 2 to 10 with congenital amegakaryocytic thrombocytopenia, due to receive a stem cell transplant. The chain has TRBV28 and TRBJ2-7, with D unresolved. Sequencing was performed on PBMCs, taken before TCRalphabeta/CD19-depleted stem cell transplant. CDR3 sequence: CASSFFSARDDYEQYF. The CDR3, as DNA: TGTGCCAGCAGTTTTTTCTCCGCCCGTGACGACTACGAGCAGTACTTC.